The entry that follows covers one TCR beta chain sequence. Its antigen is unidentified. These data belong to a study of OX40 agonist ivuxolimab in advanced cancers. Study-wide results and limits: On average, a greater number of expanded clones characterised CD8+ T cells relative to CD4+.

Looked up from germline, CDR1 is SGHNT and CDR2 is YYREEE (reference sequence). The CDR3 totals 13 residues. Method: immunoSEQ multiplex PCR; TCRdb's copy keeps in-frame clones and lacks some. The repertoire consists of 100,000 or so clones, with roughly 84% occurring once and the leading ten covering 0.31%. This receptor was taken from an adult with an advanced solid tumor such as melanoma, head and neck, liver or kidney cancer. The chain employs TRBV5-4 and TRBJ1-2, with D tentatively TRBD1 (5 bases). The sample here was CD4+ or CD8+ T cells sorted from blood, taken in a trial of the OX40 agonist ivuxolimab. The CDR3, as DNA: TGTACCTTGGGGGATGCGGGGACCTATGGCTACACCTTC. Translation gives CTLGDAGTYGYTF.